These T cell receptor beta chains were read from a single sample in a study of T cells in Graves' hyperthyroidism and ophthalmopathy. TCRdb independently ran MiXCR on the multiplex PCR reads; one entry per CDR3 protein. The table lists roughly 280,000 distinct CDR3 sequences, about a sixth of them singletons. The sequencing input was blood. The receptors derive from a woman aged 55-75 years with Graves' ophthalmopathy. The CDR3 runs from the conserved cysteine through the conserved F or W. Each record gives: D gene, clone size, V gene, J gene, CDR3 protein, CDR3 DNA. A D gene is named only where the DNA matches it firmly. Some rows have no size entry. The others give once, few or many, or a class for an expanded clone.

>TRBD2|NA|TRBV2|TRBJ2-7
CASSPLAGVEQYF
TGTGCCAGCAGCCCCCTAGCGGGGGTCGAGCAGTACTTC
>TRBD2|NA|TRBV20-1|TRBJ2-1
CSARKLAGDYNEQFF
TGCAGTGCTAGAAAACTAGCGGGGGACTACAATGAGCAGTTCTTC
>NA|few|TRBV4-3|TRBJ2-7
CASSQDSGYYEQYF
TGCGCCAGCAGCCAAGATTCGGGTTACTACGAGCAGTACTTC
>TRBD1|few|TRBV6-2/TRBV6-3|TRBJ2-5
CASTKGAWETQYF
TGTGCCAGCACCAAGGGGGCATGGGAGACCCAGTACTTC
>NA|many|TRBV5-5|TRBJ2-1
CASSLVGGIRTANEQFF
TGTGCCAGCAGCTTGGTTGGGGGTATAAGGACAGCCAATGAGCAGTTCTTC
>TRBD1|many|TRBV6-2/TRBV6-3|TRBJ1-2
CASRANLGQGAYGYTF
TGTGCCAGCAGAGCCAACCTGGGACAGGGGGCCTATGGCTACACCTTC
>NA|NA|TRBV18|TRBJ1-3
CASSPTDSSGNTIYF
TGTGCCAGCTCACCTACGGATAGCTCTGGAAACACCATATATTTT
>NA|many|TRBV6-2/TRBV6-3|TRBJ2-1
CASGGREGGTGNEQFF
TGTGCCAGCGGGGGACGGGAAGGAGGGACGGGCAATGAGCAGTTCTTC
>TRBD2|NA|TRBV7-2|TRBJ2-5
CASTPTSGGALETQYF
TGTGCCAGCACCCCGACGAGCGGGGGGGCCTTGGAGACCCAGTACTTC
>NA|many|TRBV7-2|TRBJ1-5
CASSLVGGNQPQHF
TGTGCCAGCAGCTTAGTTGGAGGGAATCAGCCCCAGCATTTT
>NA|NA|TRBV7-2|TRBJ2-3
CASSDGTPPWQYF
TGTGCCAGCAGCGATGGGACTCCCCCGTGGCAGTATTTT
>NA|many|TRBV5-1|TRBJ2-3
CASSLDGGPGTDTQYF
TGCGCCAGCAGCTTGGATGGCGGCCCAGGCACAGATACGCAGTATTTT
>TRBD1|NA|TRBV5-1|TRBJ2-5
CASSLASGQGAGETQYF
TGCGCCAGCAGCTTGGCCTCGGGACAGGGGGCGGGGGAGACCCAGTACTTC
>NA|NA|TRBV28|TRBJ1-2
CATSNAGTGGGYTF
TGTGCCACCTCTAACGCCGGGACCGGGGGAGGCTACACCTTC
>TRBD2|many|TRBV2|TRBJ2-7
CASRDGTSGWEQYF
TGTGCCAGCAGGGACGGGACTAGCGGGTGGGAGCAGTACTTC
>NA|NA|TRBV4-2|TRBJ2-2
CASSQDQTPSTGELFF
TGTGCCAGCAGCCAAGATCAGACCCCCTCCACCGGGGAGCTGTTTTTT
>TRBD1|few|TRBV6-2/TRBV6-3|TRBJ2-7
CASCDMAGGAYEQYF
TGTGCCAGCTGCGACATGGCAGGGGGCGCGTACGAGCAGTACTTC
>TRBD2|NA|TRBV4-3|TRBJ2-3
CASSRNRGTSGTSTDTQYF
TGCGCCAGCAGCCGAAACCGCGGGACTAGCGGGACTAGCACAGATACGCAGTATTTT
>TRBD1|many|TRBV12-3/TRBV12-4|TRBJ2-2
CASRKRTGSAGELFF
TGTGCCAGCAGAAAGCGGACAGGGTCGGCCGGGGAGCTGTTTTTT
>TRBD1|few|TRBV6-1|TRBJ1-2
CASRLTGMEGYTF
TGTGCCAGCCGCTTGACAGGGATGGAAGGCTACACCTTC
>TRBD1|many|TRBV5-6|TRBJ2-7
CASSLWQGVYEQYF
TGTGCCAGCAGCTTGTGGCAGGGGGTGTACGAGCAGTACTTC
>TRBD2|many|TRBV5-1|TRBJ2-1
CASSWGLAGVDYNEQFF
TGCGCCAGCAGCTGGGGGCTAGCGGGAGTGGATTACAATGAGCAGTTCTTC
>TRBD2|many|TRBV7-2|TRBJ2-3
CASSSGLAGVGDTQYF
TGTGCCAGCAGCTCCGGACTAGCGGGAGTTGGAGATACGCAGTATTTT
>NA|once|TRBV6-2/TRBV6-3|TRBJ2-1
CASSLGGGRSNEQFF
TGTGCCAGCAGTTTAGGCGGGGGCCGTTCGAATGAGCAGTTCTTC
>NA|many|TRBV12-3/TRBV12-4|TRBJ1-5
CASSLALGQPQHF
TGTGCCAGCAGTTTAGCGCTGGGGCAGCCCCAGCATTTT
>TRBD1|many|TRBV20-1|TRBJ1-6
CSARDSSQFDSPLHF
TGCAGTGCCAGGGACAGTTCCCAGTTTGATTCGCCCCTCCACTTT
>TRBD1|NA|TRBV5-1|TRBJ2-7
CASSWTGQPYEQYF
TGCGCCAGCAGCTGGACAGGGCAACCCTACGAGCAGTACTTC
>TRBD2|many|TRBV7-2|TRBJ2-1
CASSLRLAGPPFGEQFF
TGTGCCAGCAGCTTAAGACTAGCGGGGCCCCCGTTCGGTGAGCAGTTCTTC
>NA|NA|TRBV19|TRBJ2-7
CASSIGSAALEQYF
TGTGCCAGTAGTATAGGTTCGGCAGCTCTCGAGCAGTACTTC
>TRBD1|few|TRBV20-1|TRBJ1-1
CSALDTGVATEAFF
TGCAGTGCACTCGATACAGGGGTAGCCACTGAAGCTTTCTTT